The next 27 T cell receptor beta chains were all read from a single sample in a study of cytomegalovirus exposure and HLA in healthy donors. PCR primers comprised 60 Vbeta and 13 Jbeta primers. Here immunoSEQ multiplex PCR was the method, and the copy in TCRdb shows in-frame clones only, minus some. The data contain some 190,000 clones, 8.5% to 10% of them seen just once; the ten biggest clones take up 1% to 1.5%. Source material: PBMCs. These receptors came from a woman aged 25 to 39 in good health and CMV-seropositive.

J is TRBJ1-2 and V is TRBV9, with TRBD1 matching 8 bases. CDR3 size: 16 residues. Germline V gene sequence: CDR1 SGDLS, CDR2 YYNGEE. With 6 bases clipped from V and 3 bases from J, the junction kept 13 bases outside the gene matches. The CDR3 spells CASTPRQGAQDYGYTF. The CDR3 DNA is TGTGCCAGCACCCCGAGGCAGGGGGCGCAGGACTATGGCTACACCTTC.

This clone occurred a few times. This CDR3 is CASSMPGLAGGAGELFF. CDR3 bases: TGTGCCAGCAGCATGCCGGGACTAGCGGGAGGCGCCGGGGAGCTGTTTTTT. This rearrangement joins TRBV21-1 to TRBJ2-2; the table's D gene call, TRBD2, was not cross checked with the DNA. TRBV21-1 is a pseudogene segment. The CDR3 is 17 residues long.

There are a few counts of this clone. The V and J genes are TRBV11-2 and TRBJ2-1; D may be TRBD2 (5 bases). V lost 3 bases and J lost 5, with 14 bases in between. The germline V gene has CDR1 SGHAT and CDR2 FQNNGV. This CDR3 has 15 amino acids. The CDR3 bases are TGTGCCAGCAGCTTTATTTCCTTTAGCGACAATGAGCAGTTCTTC. Amino acid sequence: CASSFISFSDNEQFF. Filled out from reference TRBV11-2 and TRBJ2-1, the complete variable domain reads EAGVAQSPRYKIIEKRQSVAFWCNPISGHATLYWYQQILGQGPKLLIQFQNNGVVDDSQLPKDRFSAERLKGVDSTLKIQPAKLEDSAVYLCASSFISFSDNEQFFGPGTRLTVL.

This clone was seen only a few times. This CDR3 reads CASSLEGLASGEQYF. Here the CDR3 DNA reads TGTGCCAGCAGCTTAGAGGGACTAGCTTCGGGCGAGCAGTACTTC. The rearrangement joins TRBV13 to TRBJ2-7, with 9 bases fitting TRBD2. This CDR3 spans 15 amino acids. The germline CDR1 and CDR2 sequences are PRHDT and FYEKMQ (reference sequence). V dropped 1 base and J dropped 6; count of bases not matched to a gene: 7.

This chain links TRBV29-1 with TRBJ1-1, with D possibly TRBD1 on 6 matching bases. The CDR3 extends over 14 amino acids. The germline V gene has CDR1 SQVTM and CDR2 ANQGSEA. The ends were cut back, 8 bases at V and 6 bases at J, with 22 bases in the middle. CDR3 DNA: TGCAGCACAACTCAGGGGTCGGCGATCCCTGAAGCTTTCTTT. It translates to CSTTQGSAIPEAFF.

This clone was observed a few times. For the CDR3, the DNA is TGTGCCAGCAGCTTAGAAGCGGGAGGGCTGGGGGAGACCCAGTACTTC. Translating it yields CASSLEAGGLGETQYF. V is TRBV7-2 and J is TRBJ2-5; 10 bases fit TRBD2. V was clipped by 1 base and J by 5 bases; unmatched bases: 7. Germline CDR1 reads SGHTA; CDR2 reads FQGNSA. This CDR3 is built from 16 residues.

This clone has more than one count but fewer than ten. The chain couples TRBV9 to TRBJ2-3, with D possibly TRBD2 on 6 matching bases. Trimming stripped 0 bases from V and 5 bases from J, with 10 bases between. The CDR3 extends over 14 amino acids. Germline V CDR1 and CDR2: SGDLS, YYNGEE. The CDR3 DNA is TGTGCCAGCAGCGTAGCGGGAGATGGAGATACGCAGTATTTT. Translating it yields CASSVAGDGDTQYF.

This sequence joins TRBV7-6 and TRBJ1-1; 7 positions agree with TRBD1. V shed 0 bases, J shed 4 bases, and the junction held 5 bases outside the gene matches. The CDR3 length is 15 residues. Germline V lookup: CDR1 SGHVS, CDR2 FNYEAQ. The CDR3 DNA reads as TGTGCCAGCAGCTTAGCGCCCCAGGGGGGCACTGAAGCTTTCTTT. As protein: CASSLAPQGGTEAFF.

J is TRBJ2-2 and V is TRBV4-1; 7 nucleotides match TRBD2. This CDR3 is built from 16 residues. The V segment lost 2 bases and the J segment 1 base; nucleotides outside the gene matches: 4. Per germline, CDR1 MGHRA and CDR2 YSYEKL. In DNA, the CDR3 is TGCGCCAGCAGCCAAAACACGGGAGGGAACACCGGGGAGCTGTTTTTT. Translation: CASSQNTGGNTGELFF.

This clone was counted only a few times. The gene calls are TRBV29-1 and TRBJ2-3, with D tentatively TRBD2 (6 bases). The CDR3 runs to 15 residues. The germline gives CDR1 SQVTM, CDR2 ANQGSEA. With 1 base removed from V and 2 bases from J, the gap between germline ends came to 13 bases. CDR3 in amino acids: CSVEGGDRHTDTQYF. CDR3 nucleotide sequence: TGCAGCGTTGAAGGCGGGGACCGACACACAGATACGCAGTATTTT.

This rearrangement joins TRBV5-1 to TRBJ2-5; 12 positions match TRBD2. Germline CDR1 reads SGHRS; CDR2 reads YFSETQ. The CDR3 is made up of 15 amino acids. V gave up 7 bases and J gave up 9 bases; unmatched junction bases: 13. CDR3 bases: TGCGCCAGCGGGCCTGGGACTAGCGGGTCAAGGGCCCAGTACTTC. Translated, it gives CASGPGTSGSRAQYF.

The table lists this clone with a few counts. The chain carries TRBV18 and TRBJ2-1; TRBD1 agrees at 8 bases. Germline CDR1 is KGHSH and CDR2 is LQKENI. The CDR3 has 13 amino acids. Trimming removed 6 bases from V and 13 bases from J; junction bases left unmatched: 11. The DNA for the CDR3 is TGTGCCAGCTCCACGACGGGACAGGCCTACCAGTTCTTC. This encodes CASSTTGQAYQFF.

This clone was detected only a few times. This chain joins TRBV4-2 and TRBJ2-1, with TRBD2 matching over 7 bases. The CDR3 sequence is 17 residues long. V lost 1 base and J lost 0; bases outside the gene matches: 6. Germline V lookup: CDR1 LGHNA, CDR2 YNFKEQ. The CDR3 DNA sequence: TGTGCCAGCAGCCAAGTCGGCCTAGCGGTCTCCTACAATGAGCAGTTCTTC. Its translation is CASSQVGLAVSYNEQFF.

The rearrangement joins TRBV5-1 to TRBJ2-3; 9 nucleotides line up with TRBD2. V lost 10 bases, J lost 6 bases, and 12 bases stayed unmatched. Per germline, CDR1 SGHRS and CDR2 YFSETQ. CDR3 length: 14 residues. In DNA, the CDR3 is TGCGCCTCCAGGGCGGGAGGGCCAAGTGATACGCAGTATTTT. It encodes CASRAGGPSDTQYF.

This clone has just a few counts. The rearrangement uses TRBV5-1 and TRBJ2-5; TRBD2 matches 10 bases. Germline V lookup: CDR1 SGHRS, CDR2 YFSETQ. The CDR3 is made up of 14 amino acids. With V trimmed by 7 bases and J by 5 bases, 8 bases remained unmatched. CDR3 region: CASRRGTSEETQYF. CDR3 bases: TGCGCCAGCCGCCGTGGGACTAGCGAGGAGACCCAGTACTTC.

Remarks on this clone: Given the absence of the conserved phenylalanine or tryptophan at the CDR3 end, a read error is likely. This sequence joins TRBV4-1 and TRBJ2-6, with D unresolved. The CDR3 runs 20 residues. Germline V gene lookup returns CDR1 MGHRA and CDR2 YSYEKL. V lost 5 bases, J lost 1 base, and 24 bases lay in between. The CDR3 DNA sequence: TGCGCCAGCAGCTTACGGGCTTTGGGCGTAGTCAGTTCTGGGGCCAACGTCCTGACTGTC. Its protein product is CASSLRALGVVSSGANVLTV.

This sequence joins TRBV4-1 and TRBJ2-1, with D possibly being TRBD2 (5 bases). The CDR3 runs 14 residues. Germline CDR1 reads MGHRA; CDR2 reads YSYEKL. Trimming shortened V by 1 base and J by 12 bases, and 16 bases separated the two germline ends. The CDR3 region has the DNA TGCGCCAGCAGCCAAGGCCTACTAGGGTACAGGCAGTTCTTC. This codes for CASSQGLLGYRQFF.

The CDR3: CASSRTGRYGYTF. Here the CDR3 DNA reads TGTGCCAGCAGCCGGACAGGGCGCTATGGCTACACCTTC. The chain joins TRBV14 to TRBJ1-2; TRBD1 matches 8 bases. Looked up from germline, CDR1 is SGHDN and CDR2 is FVKESK. V trimming: 4 bases; J trimming: 4 bases; junction bases outside the gene matches: 2. This CDR3 spans 13 amino acids.

The chain's CDR3 is CAISEPSQDGYTF. In DNA, the CDR3 is TGTGCCATCAGTGAACCTAGCCAGGACGGCTACACCTTC. The chain carries TRBV10-3 and TRBJ1-2; D remains ambiguous. This CDR3 has 13 residues. CDR1 is ENHRY, CDR2 SYGVKD, per germline. Deletions cut 3 bases from V and 8 bases from J, with 13 bases between.

This clone has a handful of counts. The chain uses TRBV29-1 and TRBJ1-5, with D unclear. V lost 1 base and J 1 base, leaving 5 bases between the germline ends. Germline values: CDR1 SQVTM, CDR2 ANQGSEA. The CDR3 runs to 13 residues. CDR3 residues: CSVEVGSNQPQHF. In DNA form, the CDR3 reads TGCAGCGTTGAAGTGGGCAGCAATCAGCCCCAGCATTTT.

This chain connects TRBV19 to TRBJ2-1; D uncertain. Germline assignment: CDR1 LNHDA and CDR2 SQIVND (reference sequence). The CDR3 extends over 14 amino acids. The V end lost 1 base, the J end lost 5 bases, and 9 bases lay between the germline ends. The CDR3 DNA reads as TGTGCCAGTAGTATAGGGTGGGCCAACAATGAGCAGTTCTTC. It translates to CASSIGWANNEQFF.

This clone turned up a few times. This chain joins TRBV28 and TRBJ1-4; 7 bases match TRBD1. There are 14 residues in the CDR3. The V segment lost 5 bases and the J segment 6 bases; nucleotides outside the gene matches: 6. The V gene's germline CDR1 is MDHEN and CDR2 SYDVKM. CDR3 protein: CASSRTGDYEKLFF. As DNA, the CDR3 is TGTGCCAGCAGTCGGACAGGCGACTATGAAAAACTGTTTTTT. The full variable domain, with the rest looked up from reference TRBV28 and TRBJ1-4, is DVKVTQSSRYLVKRTGEKVFLECVQDMDHENMFWYRQDPGLGLRLIYFSYDVKMKEKGDIPEGYSVSREKKERFSLILESASTNQTSMYLCASSRTGDYEKLFFGSGTQLSVL.

This rearrangement joins TRBV7-6 to TRBJ2-2, with D tentatively TRBD1 (5 bases). The CDR3 runs to 15 residues. Germline V lookup: CDR1 SGHVS, CDR2 FNYEAQ. V was shortened by 5 bases and J by 1 base, with 11 bases between the two germline ends. The CDR3 here is CASSPYTGNTGELFF. The CDR3 coding sequence is TGTGCCAGCAGCCCCTATACAGGGAACACCGGGGAGCTGTTTTTT.

This clone was detected a few times. The chain is built from TRBV19 and TRBJ2-3, with D possibly TRBD2 on 6 matching bases. Trimming shortened V by 6 bases and J by 0 bases, and 13 bases separated the two germline ends. CDR1 is LNHDA and CDR2 is SQIVND in the germline V gene (reference sequence). The CDR3 totals 15 residues. CDR3 DNA: TGTGCCAGTAGGCGATTAGCGGCTAGCACAGATACGCAGTATTTT. It is translated as CASRRLAASTDTQYF.

The chain recombines TRBV19 with TRBJ1-1, with 10 bases identical to TRBD1. V was pared by 5 bases and J by 5 bases, with 2 bases of the junction left unmatched. Germline-derived CDR1 and CDR2 are LNHDA and SQIVND (reference sequence). The length of the CDR3 is 13 residues. The CDR3 nucleotides read TGTGCCAGTAGTTGGGGACAGGGGACTGAAGCTTTCTTT. The encoded protein is CASSWGQGTEAFF.

The V gene is TRBV13, the J gene TRBJ2-6; the match to TRBD1 covers 8 bases. Trimming at V came to 6 bases and at J to 0 bases, leaving 10 bases not matched to a gene. The germline gives CDR1 PRHDT, CDR2 FYEKMQ (reference sequence). This CDR3 has 18 amino acids. The CDR3 protein is CASRRPGQVSSGANVLTF. The CDR3 DNA sequence: TGTGCCAGCAGGCGACCGGGACAGGTCAGCTCTGGGGCCAACGTCCTGACTTTC.

The chain carries TRBV2 and TRBJ2-2; 9 positions match TRBD2. Looked up from germline, CDR1 is SNHLY and CDR2 is FYNNEI. V was clipped by 7 bases and J by 7 bases; unmatched bases: 10. The CDR3 is made up of 15 amino acids. CDR3 sequence: CASTGLAYRGGELFF. The CDR3 DNA is TGTGCCAGCACGGGACTAGCCTACCGAGGCGGGGAGCTGTTTTTT.